This T cell receptor beta chain derives from a study of T cell repertoires in cytomegalovirus infection. Points on this clonotype: Antigen specificity is unknown.

Using its own MiXCR run on the reads, TCRdb lists one record per CDR3 protein. This sample has some 350,000 distinct CDR3 sequences, with approximately 35% found just once. The origin of this receptor is a human donor in good health (CMV status not recorded). Some clones in this sample may be carry-over from other donors' samples. The sample consisted of cultured PBMCs, taken from culture after CMV antigen stimulation.

CDR3 protein: CASSVAPEGAQHF. The CDR3 region has the DNA TGTGCCAGCAGCGTCGCACCGGAAGGGGCCCAGCATTTT. This chain links TRBV7-2 with TRBJ1-5; TRBD1 is a possible D gene (5 bases). CDR3 size: 13 residues. The ends were cut back, 5 bases at V and 11 bases at J, with 16 bases in the middle. Germline V gene data show CDR1 as SGHTA and CDR2 as FQGNSA.